One sample yielded the 11 T cell receptor beta chains listed below, sequenced in a study of blood T cell repertoires in COVID-19. TCRdb keeps only in-frame clones here, not all; method: immunoSEQ multiplex PCR. Of about 140,000 clones listed, more than 75% were seen once; the top ten hold 37%. The source material was peripheral blood. These receptors were taken from a man aged 45 to 65 who had recovered from COVID-19.

A few counts support this clone. The rearrangement uses TRBV5-1 and TRBJ2-5, with 7 nucleotides matching TRBD1. V trimming: 4 bases; J trimming: 2 bases; junction bases outside the gene matches: 5. Germline-derived CDR1 and CDR2 are SGHRS and YFSETQ. The CDR3 runs to 14 residues. The CDR3: CASSPGQAQETQYF. The CDR3 DNA is TGCGCCAGCAGCCCTGGACAGGCGCAAGAGACCCAGTACTTC.

The chain employs TRBV6-5 and TRBJ1-1; tentatively, D is TRBD1 (6 bases). The CDR3 has 14 amino acids. Germline V gives CDR1 MNHEY, CDR2 SVGAGI. The germline V and J ends were trimmed by 4 bases and 4 bases, with 13 bases remaining between them. The CDR3 is CASSLGQGSTEAFF. The CDR3 bases are TGTGCCAGCAGTTTAGGGCAGGGGAGCACTGAAGCTTTCTTT.

The chain has TRBV6-2 or TRBV6-3 and TRBJ1-2, with D tentatively TRBD1 (5 bases). CDR1 and CDR2 (germline): MNHEY, SVGEGT. With 2 bases removed from V and 0 bases from J, the gap between germline ends came to 7 bases. The CDR3 consists of 14 residues. DNA for the CDR3: TGTGCCAGCAGTTACGACAGAGCTAACTATGGCTACACCTTC. This translates into CASSYDRANYGYTF.

The table lists this clone with a few counts. This sequence joins TRBV7-2 and TRBJ1-1; D not certain. The CDR3 sequence is 14 residues long. Germline lookup yields CDR1 SGHTA and CDR2 FQGNSA. The V gene lost 2 bases and the J gene lost 0 bases, with 7 bases spanning the gap. CDR3 bases: TGTGCCAGCAGCTTAAATCAGATGAACACTGAAGCTTTCTTT. This gives the protein CASSLNQMNTEAFF.

V gene TRBV5-4 combines with J gene TRBJ1-3, with D possibly matching TRBD1 (6 bases). The CDR3 totals 16 residues. Deletions cut 3 bases from V and 6 bases from J, with 19 bases between. CDR1 is SGHNT and CDR2 is YYREEE in the germline V gene (reference sequence). Here the CDR3 reads CASSSGQSGLLNTIYF. The DNA for the CDR3 is TGTGCCAGCAGCTCTGGACAGTCAGGTTTACTAAACACCATATATTTT.

This clone turned up a few times. This chain uses TRBV11-2 with TRBJ2-1; D is ambiguous. Trimming pared 2 bases from V and 10 bases from J, leaving 6 bases between. The CDR3 runs 11 residues. CDR1 SGHAT and CDR2 FQNNGV come from the germline V gene. The CDR3 DNA follows: TGTGCCAGCAGCTTATGGCAAGAGCAGTTCTTC. As protein: CASSLWQEQFF.

This chain joins TRBV4-3 and TRBJ2-2, with 9 positions matching TRBD2. The V and J ends lost 0 bases and 3 bases, in that order; junction bases with no gene match: 5. This CDR3 comprises 17 residues. Germline V lookup: CDR1 LGHNA, CDR2 YSLEER. The CDR3 bases are TGCGCCAGCAGCCAAGATCGTAGCGGGGGATACACCGGGGAGCTGTTTTTT. The encoded protein is CASSQDRSGGYTGELFF.

J is TRBJ2-2 and V is TRBV15; TRBD1 agrees at 8 bases. With 4 bases clipped from V and 6 bases from J, the junction kept 7 bases outside the gene matches. The CDR3 has 15 amino acids. Germline lookup yields CDR1 LNHNV and CDR2 YYDKDF (reference sequence). CDR3 loop: CATSNGQGSAGELFF. CDR3 in DNA: TGTGCCACCAGCAATGGACAGGGTTCCGCCGGGGAGCTGTTTTTT.

A few counts support this clone. This chain links TRBV7-8 with TRBJ1-1; TRBD1 matches 7 bases. J was trimmed by 5 bases and V by 3 bases; bases with no gene match: 6. The CDR3 is 14 amino acids. CDR1 and CDR2 (germline): SGHVS, FQNEAQ. The CDR3 here is CASSFPTGRTEAFF. In DNA, the CDR3 is TGTGCCAGCAGCTTTCCGACAGGGCGGACTGAAGCTTTCTTT.

This clone was observed a single time. V and J are TRBV25-1 and TRBJ1-5; D may be TRBD1 (5 bases). V was clipped by 5 bases and J by 0 bases, with 8 bases between them. Germline CDR1 is MGHDK and CDR2 is SYGVNS. The CDR3 spans 14 residues. In DNA form, the CDR3 reads TGTGCCAGCAGTTCCAGGGTTAGCAATCAGCCCCAGCATTTT. It codes for CASSSRVSNQPQHF.

This clone has a single count. J is TRBJ2-7 and V is TRBV11-1; 8 bases fit TRBD1. The junction had 4 bases not matched to a gene; V was cut back by 0 bases and J by 3 bases. This CDR3 is 15 amino acids long. Germline V gene sequence: CDR1 SGHAT, CDR2 FQDESV (reference sequence). In DNA form, the CDR3 reads TGTGCCAGCAGCTTAGCGGGCAGGGGGCTCTACGAGCAGTACTTC. It codes for CASSLAGRGLYEQYF.